The source of this T cell receptor (beta chain) is a study of T-cell reconstitution after alpha-beta-depleted transplantation in children. This clonotype was recorded a few times. Unique molecular identifiers were incorporated during preparation of the TCRbeta library. TCRdb independently ran MiXCR on the PCR reads; one entry per CDR3 protein. Of around 600,000 distinct CDR3 sequences listed, under 12% are singletons. Trimming took off 4 bases at V and 6 bases at J, with 20 bases between the two ends. The CDR3 has 15 residues. CDR1 and CDR2 from the germline V gene are DFQATT and SNEGSKA (reference sequence).

The TCR sequence derives from a human donor who donated a stem cell graft to a child with acute myeloid leukemia. This chain links TRBV20-1 with TRBJ2-3; D remains ambiguous. The specimen comprised PBMCs from the stem cell graft donor, sampled from the stem cell graft. The CDR3 sequence is CSAINPRGVEDTQYF. In nucleotides, the CDR3 is TGCAGTGCTATAAACCCTCGCGGAGTGGAGGATACGCAGTATTTT.